This paragraph reports one T cell receptor (beta chain). A TCRbeta library incorporating unique molecular identifiers was prepared. TCRdb re-derived calls from the PCR reads in MiXCR, one entry per CDR3 protein. Among 360,000 or so distinct CDR3 sequences listed, over 20% were seen once. V was shortened by 6 bases and J by 2 bases, with 14 bases between the two germline ends. This CDR3 region has 14 residues. Germline values: CDR1 SGDLS, CDR2 YYNGEE. This entry comes from a study of T-cell reconstitution after alpha-beta-depleted transplantation in children. Source: PBMCs from the stem cell graft donor, taken from the stem cell graft. The TCR comes from a human donor who donated a stem cell graft to a child with acute myeloid leukemia. The chain links TRBV9 to TRBJ2-5; D call uncertain. CDR3 residues: CASNRGGGQETQYF. The CDR3 DNA reads as TGTGCCAGCAACCGAGGTGGCGGTCAAGAGACCCAGTACTTC.